This paragraph reports one T cell receptor (beta chain). The CDR3 totals 15 residues. Germline V gives CDR1 SEHNR, CDR2 FQNEAQ (reference sequence). V lost 5 bases to trimming and J lost 4 bases, with 12 bases between them. The sample originates from a study of blood T cells in healthy people across ages. Together with a sample-barcoded 5' primer, a J-beta primer mix was included in a second PCR lasting about 7 to 12 cycles. TCRdb reprocessed the 5' RACE reads via MiXCR and lists one record per CDR3 protein. This table has about 650,000 distinct CDR3 sequences, over 40% appearing once. The sequence came from a woman of 80 years or more in good health. Sequenced: blood. The chain couples TRBV7-9 to TRBJ1-6; maybe TRBD1 (6 bases). CDR3 loop: CASSASTGYNSPLHF. The CDR3 coding sequence is TGTGCCAGCAGCGCCTCGACAGGTTATAATTCACCCCTCCACTTT.